The 15 T cell receptor beta chains reported below all come from one sample, sequenced in a study of T cells in Graves' hyperthyroidism and ophthalmopathy. Researchers took RNA transcripts and amplified the TCR beta CDR3 regions from them. The TCR CDR3 was amplified in a first-round RT-PCR using the HTBI primer set. MiXCR was run by TCRdb on the multiplex PCR reads, yielding one entry per CDR3 protein. The top ten clones hold roughly 8% of a sample with roughly 740,000 distinct CDR3 sequences, 15% to 20% of them seen once. The specimen sequenced was blood. These receptors were obtained from a man between 18 and 35 years old with Graves' hyperthyroidism.

This clonotype showed up many times. The V and J genes are TRBV28 and TRBJ2-7, with no clear D. Germline CDR1 and CDR2: MDHEN and SYDVKM. The CDR3 consists of 13 residues. Trimming took 2 bases from V and 2 from J, leaving 7 bases between them. The CDR3, as DNA: TGTGCCAGCAGTTTAACGGACGCCTACGAGCAGTACTTC. Translating it yields CASSLTDAYEQYF.

This clonotype was counted only a few times. The rearrangement uses TRBV6-2 or TRBV6-3 and TRBJ2-5; 9 nucleotides align to TRBD1. This CDR3 has 16 residues. The V gene end was trimmed by 2 bases and the J gene end by 5 bases; junction bases not matched to a gene: 9. The germline V gene has CDR1 MNHEY and CDR2 SVGEGT. The CDR3 DNA reads as TGTGCCAGCAGTTACCCTCCGGGACAGGGTTATGAGACCCAGTACTTC. Encoded protein: CASSYPPGQGYETQYF.

The chain combines TRBV20-1 with TRBJ1-5, with 7 bases aligning to TRBD1. V lost 6 bases, J lost 0 bases, and 5 bases stayed unmatched. Germline V gene data show CDR1 as DFQATT and CDR2 as SNEGSKA (reference sequence). There are 14 residues in the CDR3. The CDR3 protein is CSAPGGHSNQPQHF. Written as DNA, the CDR3 is TGCAGTGCCCCAGGGGGTCATAGCAATCAGCCCCAGCATTTT.

The chain employs TRBV20-1 and TRBJ1-4; the D is unclear. The CDR3 loop spans 14 amino acids. Germline assignment: CDR1 DFQATT and CDR2 SNEGSKA (reference sequence). Between the trimmed V and J ends, which lost 6 bases and 5 bases, there was a span of 16 bases. Here the CDR3 reads CSASGGRVNEKLFF. As DNA, the CDR3 is TGCAGTGCCTCCGGTGGGCGGGTGAATGAAAAACTGTTTTTT.

The chain employs TRBV20-1 and TRBJ2-1; TRBD2 matches at 10 bases. Per germline, CDR1 DFQATT and CDR2 SNEGSKA (reference sequence). CDR3 length equals 15 residues. The CDR3 here is CSLSGRARDTHEQFF. CDR3 sequence (DNA): TGCAGCCTCAGCGGGAGGGCCCGTGACACTCATGAGCAGTTCTTC.

This clonotype was found many times. The chain uses TRBV5-1 and TRBJ2-2, with TRBD2 matching over 10 bases. The CDR3 has 18 residues. Trimming removed 2 bases from V and 0 bases from J; junction bases left unmatched: 7. Germline lookup yields CDR1 SGHRS and CDR2 YFSETQ. CDR3 loop: CASSFGTSASTNTGELFF. The CDR3 DNA follows: TGCGCCAGCAGCTTCGGGACTAGCGCGTCCACGAACACCGGGGAGCTGTTTTTT.

This clonotype was seen a few times. The V and J genes are TRBV7-9 and TRBJ2-7; TRBD2 matches 7 bases. Losses at the gene ends were 8 bases for V and 4 bases for J; bases not matched to a gene: 20. The CDR3 runs 17 residues. In germline, CDR1 is SEHNR, CDR2 FQNEAQ (reference sequence). The CDR3 DNA reads TGTGCCAGCCTCGGGGGGACTAACGGGACCTTAGAGTACGAGCAGTACTTC. Its protein is CASLGGTNGTLEYEQYF.

The table lists this clonotype with a few counts. The V and J genes are TRBV6-1 and TRBJ1-2, with D tentatively TRBD1 (6 bases). The V and J ends lost 3 bases and 1 base respectively, with 18 bases between them. Germline-derived CDR1 and CDR2 are MNHNS and SASEGT. There are 17 residues in the CDR3. DNA for the CDR3: TGTGCCAGCAGTGAGCATCCTCGACAGGAATTTAACTATGGCTACACCTTC. The encoded protein is CASSEHPRQEFNYGYTF.

This sequence joins TRBV19 and TRBJ2-7; possibly TRBD1 for D (6 bases). The CDR3 totals 14 residues. V was trimmed by 3 bases and J by 3 bases, leaving 12 bases between them. Germline-derived CDR1 and CDR2 are LNHDA and SQIVND (reference sequence). CDR3 nucleotides: TGTGCCAGTAGTATCACACGACAGGTCTACGAGCAGTACTTC. Its protein is CASSITRQVYEQYF. The whole variable domain, remainder taken from reference TRBV19 and TRBJ2-7, is DGGITQSPKYLFRKEGQNVTLSCEQNLNHDAMYWYRQDPGQGLRLIYYSQIVNDFQKGDIAEGYSVSREKKESFPLTVTSAQKNPTAFYLCASSITRQVYEQYFGPGTRLTVT.

The gene calls are TRBV4-1 and TRBJ2-1; possibly TRBD1 for D (6 bases). Germline V gene lookup returns CDR1 MGHRA and CDR2 YSYEKL. The V and J ends lost 5 bases and 5 bases respectively, with 13 bases between them. The CDR3 covers 14 residues. The CDR3 DNA sequence: TGCGCCAGCAGCACCCTGAACAGGGACAATGAGCAGTTCTTC. Amino acids: CASSTLNRDNEQFF.

This clonotype appeared many times. This sequence joins TRBV20-1 and TRBJ2-3, with D unclear. There are 14 residues in the CDR3. V lost 3 bases, J lost 1 base, and 11 bases lay in between. Germline-derived CDR1 and CDR2 are DFQATT and SNEGSKA (reference sequence). CDR3 DNA: TGCAGTGCTAGCGGGCCTTCTCGCACAGATACGCAGTATTTT. It yields the protein CSASGPSRTDTQYF.

This clonotype has ten or more counts. The chain employs TRBV28 and TRBJ1-1; TRBD1 is a possible D gene (6 bases). The CDR3 extends over 13 amino acids. Trimming cost V 3 bases and J 8 bases, with 13 bases left between them. The V gene's germline CDR1 is MDHEN and CDR2 SYDVKM. For the CDR3, the DNA is TGTGCCAGCAGTTTTGGGGGAGGACAGGAAGCTTTCTTT. This sequence encodes CASSFGGGQEAFF.

The V gene is TRBV27, the J gene TRBJ2-5; D might be TRBD1 (6 bases). The CDR3 consists of 15 residues. The germline V gene has CDR1 MNHEY and CDR2 SMNVEV (reference sequence). V lost 6 bases to trimming and J lost 0 bases, with 14 bases between them. CDR3 loop: CASSPVDRYQETQYF. CDR3 sequence (DNA): TGTGCCAGCAGCCCCGTCGACAGGTACCAAGAGACCCAGTACTTC.

This chain uses TRBV4-3 with TRBJ2-1; TRBD2 agrees at 11 bases. The V and J ends lost 0 bases and 6 bases, in that order; junction bases with no gene match: 7. The CDR3 sequence is 17 residues long. In germline, CDR1 is LGHNA, CDR2 YSLEER. In DNA, the CDR3 is TGCGCCAGCAGCCAAGATTGGCCCCTAGCGGGAGGCAATGAGCAGTTCTTC. As protein: CASSQDWPLAGGNEQFF.

The CDR3 nucleotides are TGCAGTGCTAGAGATTCGACAGGGGCCCGCACAGATACGCAGTATTTT. Translation: CSARDSTGARTDTQYF. The chain employs TRBV20-1 and TRBJ2-3; 8 nucleotides match TRBD1. Germline V lookup: CDR1 DFQATT, CDR2 SNEGSKA (reference sequence). This CDR3 comprises 16 residues. After removal of 0 bases from V and 1 base from J, the junction contained 6 bases not matched to a gene.